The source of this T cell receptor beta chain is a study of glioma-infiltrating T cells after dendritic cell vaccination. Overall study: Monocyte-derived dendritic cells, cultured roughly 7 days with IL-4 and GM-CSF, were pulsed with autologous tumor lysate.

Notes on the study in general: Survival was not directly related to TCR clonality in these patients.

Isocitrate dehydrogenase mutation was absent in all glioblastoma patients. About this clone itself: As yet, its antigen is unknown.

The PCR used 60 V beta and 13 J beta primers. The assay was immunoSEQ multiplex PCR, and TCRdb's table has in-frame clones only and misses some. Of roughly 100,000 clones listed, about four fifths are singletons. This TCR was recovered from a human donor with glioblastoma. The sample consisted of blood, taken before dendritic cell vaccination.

CDR3 sequence reads: CASSKYRDRVLSNPQHF. The CDR3 nucleotides read TGTGCCAGTAGTAAGTACCGGGACAGGGTATTATCAAATCCCCAGCATTTT. The chain uses TRBV19 and TRBJ1-5, with 9 nucleotides matching TRBD1. CDR3 length: 17 residues. Per germline, CDR1 LNHDA and CDR2 SQIVND (reference sequence). J was trimmed by 10 bases and V by 4 bases; bases with no gene match: 17. Combining the CDR3 with reference TRBV19 and TRBJ1-5 gives the whole variable domain DGGITQSPKYLFRKEGQNVTLSCEQNLNHDAMYWYRQDPGQGLRLIYYSQIVNDFQKGDIAEGYSVSREKKESFPLTVTSAQKNPTAFYLCASSKYRDRVLSNPQHFGDGTRLSIL.